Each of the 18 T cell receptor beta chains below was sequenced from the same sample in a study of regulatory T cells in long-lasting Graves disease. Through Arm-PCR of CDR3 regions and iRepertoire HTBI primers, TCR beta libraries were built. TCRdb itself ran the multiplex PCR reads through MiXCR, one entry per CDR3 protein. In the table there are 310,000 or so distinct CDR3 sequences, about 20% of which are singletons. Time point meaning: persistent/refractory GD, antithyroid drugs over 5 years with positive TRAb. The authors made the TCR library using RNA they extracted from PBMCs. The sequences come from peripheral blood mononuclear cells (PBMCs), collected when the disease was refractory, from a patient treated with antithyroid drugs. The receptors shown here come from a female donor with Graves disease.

The CDR3 nucleotides read TGTGCCAGCAGCTTAGTGGGAGGGCGCGTGTACGAGCAGTACTTC. Translated: CASSLVGGRVYEQYF. This rearrangement joins TRBV7-2 to TRBJ2-7; 7 nucleotides agree with TRBD2. V was clipped by 1 base and J by 4 bases; unmatched bases: 7. Germline assignment: CDR1 SGHTA and CDR2 FQGNSA. The CDR3 contains 15 residues.

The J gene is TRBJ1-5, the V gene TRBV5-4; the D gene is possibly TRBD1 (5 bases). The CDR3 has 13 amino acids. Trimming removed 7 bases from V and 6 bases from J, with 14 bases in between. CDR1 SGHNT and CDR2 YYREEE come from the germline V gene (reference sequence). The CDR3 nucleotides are TGTGCCAGCTCCGTGGGGGTGGGTCAGCCCCAGCATTTT. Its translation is CASSVGVGQPQHF.

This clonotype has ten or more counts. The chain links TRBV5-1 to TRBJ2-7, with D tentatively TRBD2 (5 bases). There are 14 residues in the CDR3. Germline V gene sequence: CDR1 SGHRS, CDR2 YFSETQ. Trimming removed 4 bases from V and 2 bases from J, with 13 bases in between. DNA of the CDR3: TGCGCCAGCAGCCCCGCGGGTGAGGCCTACGAGCAGTACTTC. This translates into CASSPAGEAYEQYF.

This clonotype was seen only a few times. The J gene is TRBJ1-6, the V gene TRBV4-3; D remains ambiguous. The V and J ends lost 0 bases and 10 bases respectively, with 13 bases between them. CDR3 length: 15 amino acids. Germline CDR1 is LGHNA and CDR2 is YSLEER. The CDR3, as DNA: TGCGCCAGCAGCCAAGATATCGGGTACCGGTCACCCCTCCACTTT. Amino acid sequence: CASSQDIGYRSPLHF.

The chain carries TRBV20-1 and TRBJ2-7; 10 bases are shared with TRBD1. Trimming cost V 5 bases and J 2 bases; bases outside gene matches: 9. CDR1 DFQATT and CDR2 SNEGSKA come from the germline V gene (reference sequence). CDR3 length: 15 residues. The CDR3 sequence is CSAGGQGIRAYEQYF. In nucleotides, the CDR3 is TGCAGTGCTGGGGGACAGGGGATCCGGGCCTACGAGCAGTACTTC.

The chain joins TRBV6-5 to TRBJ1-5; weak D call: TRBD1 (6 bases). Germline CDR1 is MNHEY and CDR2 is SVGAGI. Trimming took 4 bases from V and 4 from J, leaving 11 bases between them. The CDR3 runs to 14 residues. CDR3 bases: TGTGCCAGCAGTTCCGACAGGCGGAATCAGCCCCAGCATTTT. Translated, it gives CASSSDRRNQPQHF.

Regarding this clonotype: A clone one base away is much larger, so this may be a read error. Here the CDR3 reads CSSRPNRGTNEKLFF. The CDR3, as DNA: TGTTCCAGCAGACCCAACAGGGGTACTAATGAAAAACTGTTTTTT. V usage is TRBV28 and J usage is TRBJ1-4; 7 bases align to TRBD1. This CDR3 has 15 residues. The germline gives CDR1 MDHEN, CDR2 SYDVKM.

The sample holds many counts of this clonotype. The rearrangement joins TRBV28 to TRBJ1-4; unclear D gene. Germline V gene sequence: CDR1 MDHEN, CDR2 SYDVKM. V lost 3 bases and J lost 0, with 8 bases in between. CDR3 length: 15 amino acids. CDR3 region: CASSFSGSTNEKLFF. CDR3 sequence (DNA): TGTGCCAGCAGTTTTAGCGGCTCAACTAATGAAAAACTGTTTTTT.

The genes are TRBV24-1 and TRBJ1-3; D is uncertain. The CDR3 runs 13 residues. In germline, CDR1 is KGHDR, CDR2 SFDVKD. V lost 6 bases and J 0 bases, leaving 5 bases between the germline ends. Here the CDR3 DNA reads TGTGCCACCAGTCCGGACTCTGGAAACACCATATATTTT. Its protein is CATSPDSGNTIYF.

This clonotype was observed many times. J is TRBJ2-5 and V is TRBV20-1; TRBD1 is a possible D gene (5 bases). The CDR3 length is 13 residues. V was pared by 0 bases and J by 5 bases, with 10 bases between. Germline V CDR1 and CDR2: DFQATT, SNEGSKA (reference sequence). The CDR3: CSAREGAMETQYF. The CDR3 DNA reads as TGCAGTGCTAGAGAAGGGGCCATGGAGACCCAGTACTTC.

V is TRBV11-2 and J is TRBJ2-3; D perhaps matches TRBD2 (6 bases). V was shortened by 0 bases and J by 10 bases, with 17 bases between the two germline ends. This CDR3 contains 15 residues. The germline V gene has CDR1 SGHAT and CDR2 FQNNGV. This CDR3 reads CASSLEGELGGAQYF. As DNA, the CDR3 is TGTGCCAGCAGCTTAGAAGGTGAACTGGGAGGAGCGCAGTATTTT.

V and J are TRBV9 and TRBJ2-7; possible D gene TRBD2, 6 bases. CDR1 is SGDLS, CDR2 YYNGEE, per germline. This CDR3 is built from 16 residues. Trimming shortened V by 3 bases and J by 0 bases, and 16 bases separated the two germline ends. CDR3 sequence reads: CASSARAGSVSYEQYF. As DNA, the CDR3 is TGTGCCAGCAGCGCCCGAGCGGGTAGCGTCTCCTACGAGCAGTACTTC.

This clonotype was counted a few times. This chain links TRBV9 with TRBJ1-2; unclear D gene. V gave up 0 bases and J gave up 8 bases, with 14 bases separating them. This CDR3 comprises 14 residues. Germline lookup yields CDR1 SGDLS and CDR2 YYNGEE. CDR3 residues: CASSVATGFRGYTF. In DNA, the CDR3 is TGTGCCAGCAGCGTAGCTACCGGGTTTAGAGGCTACACCTTC.

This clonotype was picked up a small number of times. CDR3 region: CSARPSPLGYPRNEQYF. CDR3 DNA sequence: TGCAGTGCTAGACCCTCCCCCCTCGGCTACCCGCGGAACGAGCAGTACTTC. The chain combines TRBV20-1 with TRBJ2-7; D gene uncertain. V was pared by 2 bases and J by 5 bases, with 25 bases between. The CDR3 consists of 17 residues. Germline values: CDR1 DFQATT, CDR2 SNEGSKA (reference sequence).

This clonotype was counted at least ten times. CDR3 protein: CASSQVQGGLYGYTF. The CDR3 nucleotides are TGTGCCAGCAGCCAAGTCCAAGGGGGGCTCTATGGCTACACCTTC. This rearrangement joins TRBV3-1 to TRBJ1-2, with D possibly being TRBD1 (6 bases). Trimming took 1 base from V and 4 from J, leaving 13 bases between them. CDR3 length: 15 amino acids. Germline CDR1 reads LGHDT; CDR2 reads YNNKEL (reference sequence).

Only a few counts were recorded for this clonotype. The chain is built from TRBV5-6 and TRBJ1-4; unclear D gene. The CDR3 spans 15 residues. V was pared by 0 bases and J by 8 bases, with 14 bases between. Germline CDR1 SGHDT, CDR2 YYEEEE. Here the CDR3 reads CASSLDRRGGEKLFF. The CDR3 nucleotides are TGTGCCAGCAGCTTGGACCGACGAGGAGGGGAAAAACTGTTTTTT.

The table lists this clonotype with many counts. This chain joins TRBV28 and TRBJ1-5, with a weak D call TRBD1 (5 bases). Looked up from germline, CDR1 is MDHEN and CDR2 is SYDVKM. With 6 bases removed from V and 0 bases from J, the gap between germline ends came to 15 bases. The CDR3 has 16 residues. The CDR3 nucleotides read TGTGCCAGCAGCCTAGGGGTGGGCTATAGCAATCAGCCCCAGCATTTT. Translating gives CASSLGVGYSNQPQHF. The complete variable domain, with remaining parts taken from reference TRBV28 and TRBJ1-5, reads DVKVTQSSRYLVKRTGEKVFLECVQDMDHENMFWYRQDPGLGLRLIYFSYDVKMKEKGDIPEGYSVSREKKERFSLILESASTNQTSMYLCASSLGVGYSNQPQHFGDGTRLSIL.

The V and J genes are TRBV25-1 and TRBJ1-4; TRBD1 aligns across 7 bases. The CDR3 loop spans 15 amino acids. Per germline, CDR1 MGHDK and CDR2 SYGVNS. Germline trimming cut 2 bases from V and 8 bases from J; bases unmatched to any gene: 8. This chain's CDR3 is CASSEPRQGGEKLFF. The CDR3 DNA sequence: TGTGCCAGCAGTGAACCACGACAGGGTGGGGAAAAACTGTTTTTT.